The 5 T cell receptor beta chains reported below all come from one sample, sequenced in a study of identical twins. MiXCR, applied by TCRdb to the 5' RACE reads, yields one record per CDR3 protein. Of roughly 490,000 distinct CDR3 sequences listed, 14% are singletons. This sample was also put to use in a study of yellow fever vaccine responses in identical twins.

The sample taken for sequencing was CD4+ T cells sorted from blood. These receptors were taken from a woman between 18 and 30 years old in good health.

This clonotype was counted many times. The rearrangement joins TRBV2 to TRBJ2-1; D remains ambiguous. From germline, CDR1 is SNHLY and CDR2 FYNNEI. The CDR3 sequence is 15 residues long. Trimming removed 2 bases from V and 1 base from J, with 9 bases in between. The CDR3 bases are TGTGCCAGCAGTGAACTTGGGGAATCCTACAATGAGCAGTTCTTC. Translating gives CASSELGESYNEQFF.

The V and J genes are TRBV5-1 and TRBJ2-5, with TRBD2 matching 7 bases. CDR3 size: 19 residues. From germline, CDR1 is SGHRS and CDR2 YFSETQ. V lost 0 bases, J lost 2 bases, and 16 bases stayed unmatched. The CDR3 loop is CASSLGQTSSQWRQETQYF. CDR3 DNA: TGCGCCAGCAGCTTGGGCCAGACTAGCTCTCAGTGGCGACAAGAGACCCAGTACTTC. Full variable domain (missing parts from reference TRBV5-1 and TRBJ2-5): KAGVTQTPRYLIKTRGQQVTLSCSPISGHRSVSWYQQTPGQGLQFLFEYFSETQRNKGNFPGRFSGRQFSNSRSEMNVSTLELGDSALYLCASSLGQTSSQWRQETQYFGPGTRLLVL.

The DNA of the CDR3 is TGTGCCAGCAGCCAAAGTGGGACATTCAATCAGCCCCAGCATTTT. It specifies CASSQSGTFNQPQHF. The chain couples TRBV16 to TRBJ1-5; a weak D match, TRBD1 (6 bases). Germline V gene lookup returns CDR1 KGHSY and CDR2 FQNENV. V gave up 2 bases and J gave up 3 bases, with 11 bases separating them. The CDR3 has 15 residues.

This clonotype came up a few times. This rearrangement joins TRBV28 to TRBJ2-7; perhaps TRBD1 as D (6 bases). In germline, CDR1 is MDHEN, CDR2 SYDVKM. The V gene lost 4 bases and the J gene lost 0 bases, with 13 bases spanning the gap. This CDR3 is 15 amino acids long. CDR3 protein: CASSSWTANSYEQYF. The DNA for the CDR3 is TGTGCCAGCAGTTCCTGGACAGCCAACTCCTACGAGCAGTACTTC.

This chain connects TRBV19 to TRBJ1-5; D is undetermined. Trimming cost V 4 bases and J 2 bases, with 9 bases left between them. Germline V gives CDR1 LNHDA, CDR2 SQIVND (reference sequence). The CDR3 loop spans 14 amino acids. The CDR3 region is CASSSSQGNQPQHF. The CDR3, as DNA: TGTGCCAGTAGTAGTTCGCAGGGCAATCAGCCCCAGCATTTT.